Sequencing of this TCR beta chain was carried out in a study of blood T cell repertoires in COVID-19. At the level of the study: The United States, Italy and Spain were the sources of the acute and convalescent COVID-19 samples.

V was cut by 1 base and J by 8 bases, with 9 bases left in between. The CDR3 contains 13 residues. The germline CDR1 and CDR2 sequences are SGHTA and FQGNSA. Method: immunoSEQ multiplex PCR; TCRdb's copy keeps in-frame clones and lacks some. This repertoire shows around 76,000 clones, around 91% found once; its top ten account for about 5%. This clonotype was sampled from a human donor in a cohort sampled during active COVID-19. Specimen: peripheral blood. This chain links TRBV7-2 with TRBJ2-1, with no clear D. The CDR3 bases are TGTGCCAGCAGCTTAGAGCGACGGTATGAGCAGTTCTTC. It specifies CASSLERRYEQFF.